This entry lists 20 T cell receptor beta chains sequenced from one sample in a study of Graves' ophthalmopathy and Graves' hyperthyroidism. As the template, RNA transcripts were used to amplify TCR beta CDR3 regions. Second-round multiplex PCR followed a first-round RT-PCR using HTBI primers. Each CDR3 protein is one row after TCRdb ran MiXCR on the multiplex PCR reads. The sample consists of a few hundred thousand distinct CDR3 sequences, approximately 15% of them appearing once. Sequencing input: peripheral blood. These receptors came from a woman aged 18-30 years with stable Graves' hyperthyroidism.

This clonotype was picked up one time. The chain is built from TRBV5-1 and TRBJ1-1, with D hard to call. Deletions cut 0 bases from V and 5 bases from J, with 8 bases between. This CDR3 has 13 residues. The germline V gene has CDR1 SGHRS and CDR2 YFSETQ. CDR3: CASSLAWDTEAFF. CDR3 DNA: TGCGCCAGCAGCTTGGCCTGGGATACTGAAGCTTTCTTT.

The rearrangement uses TRBV12-3 or TRBV12-4 and TRBJ1-3, with D uncertain. The CDR3 covers 15 residues. Trimming removed 1 base at V and 0 bases at J, with 7 bases between. This CDR3 is CASSLEGDSGNTIYF. The DNA of the CDR3 is TGTGCCAGCAGTTTAGAGGGTGACTCTGGAAACACCATATATTTT.

There are a few counts of this clonotype. The chain is built from TRBV2 and TRBJ2-7, with 13 bases lining up with TRBD2. The V gene's germline CDR1 is SNHLY and CDR2 FYNNEI. V trimming: 6 bases; J trimming: 6 bases; junction bases outside the gene matches: 8. The CDR3 consists of 15 residues. The DNA of the CDR3 is TGTGCCAGCAGCGTACTAGCGGGGGGGCTCAGCGAGCAGTACTTC. Residues: CASSVLAGGLSEQYF.

This clonotype has at least ten counts. V gene TRBV12-3 or TRBV12-4 combines with J gene TRBJ1-1, with D hard to call. V gave up 3 bases and J gave up 4 bases, with 15 bases separating them. This CDR3 spans 15 amino acids. The CDR3 DNA reads as TGTGCCAGCAGTTTTATGTCGGGTGGTACCACTGAAGCTTTCTTT. Its protein product is CASSFMSGGTTEAFF.

The gene calls are TRBV4-1 and TRBJ1-5; D is perhaps TRBD1 (5 bases). There are 18 residues in the CDR3. Looked up from germline, CDR1 is MGHRA and CDR2 is YSYEKL. Between the trimmed V and J ends, which lost 3 bases and 2 bases, there was a span of 20 bases. The CDR3 coding sequence is TGCGCCAGCAGCCACCAGGGAGAGGTGGCAGGAGGCAATCAGCCCCAGCATTTT. This encodes CASSHQGEVAGGNQPQHF.

This clonotype was picked up many times. The CDR3 DNA reads TGTGCCAGCAGTTACCCGCTCGTTGAAGGGGCCTCGAACACTGAAGCTTTCTTT. Encoded protein: CASSYPLVEGASNTEAFF. The gene calls are TRBV6-2 or TRBV6-3 and TRBJ1-1, with D possibly TRBD1 on 5 matching bases. Germline V gene lookup returns CDR1 MNHEY and CDR2 SVGEGT. The CDR3 is made up of 18 amino acids. Trimming left V 2 bases short and J 1 base short, with 20 bases between.

The V gene is TRBV3-1, the J gene TRBJ2-7; TRBD2 agrees at 7 bases. Per germline, CDR1 LGHDT and CDR2 YNNKEL (reference sequence). The CDR3 has 16 amino acids. Trimming at V came to 3 bases and at J to 1 base, leaving 9 bases not matched to a gene. The CDR3 loop is CASSHRSGAISYEQYF. The CDR3 bases are TGTGCCAGCAGCCATCGCAGCGGGGCGATATCCTACGAGCAGTACTTC.

In this sample, this clonotype turned up a few times. The J gene is TRBJ2-7, the V gene TRBV6-2 or TRBV6-3; unclear D gene. There are 12 residues in the CDR3. Trimming removed 2 bases at V and 6 bases at J, with 8 bases between. Germline V gene data show CDR1 as MNHEY and CDR2 as SVGEGT. In DNA form, the CDR3 reads TGTGCCAGCAGTTACGTTAGCTCCGAGCAGTACTTC. It encodes CASSYVSSEQYF.

There are many counts of this clonotype. The V and J genes are TRBV5-6 and TRBJ2-7; the D gene is possibly TRBD1 (6 bases). Germline CDR1 SGHDT, CDR2 YYEEEE. The CDR3 runs to 16 residues. V lost 1 base and J 4 bases, leaving 18 bases between the germline ends. As DNA, the CDR3 is TGTGCCAGCAGCTTGTGGCTCCAGGGGATGGAGTACGAGCAGTACTTC. Amino acids: CASSLWLQGMEYEQYF.

This clonotype appeared many times. The chain carries TRBV20-1 and TRBJ1-1; D possibly corresponds to TRBD1 (6 bases). This CDR3 contains 14 residues. V was shortened by 1 base and J by 12 bases, with 21 bases between the two germline ends. CDR1 is DFQATT and CDR2 is SNEGSKA in the germline V gene (reference sequence). The CDR3 loop reads CSARVFKGTGLSFF. The CDR3 region has the DNA TGCAGTGCTAGAGTCTTTAAGGGAACAGGGCTGTCTTTCTTT.

This clonotype was counted ten times or more. The V call is TRBV19, the J call TRBJ2-7; 7 nucleotides match TRBD1. The germline V gene has CDR1 LNHDA and CDR2 SQIVND (reference sequence). With 4 bases clipped from V and 0 bases from J, the junction kept 6 bases outside the gene matches. The CDR3 spans 15 residues. CDR3 bases: TGTGCCAGTAGTACCTGGGGACAGAGCTCCTACGAGCAGTACTTC. It is translated as CASSTWGQSSYEQYF. The complete variable domain, with remaining parts taken from reference TRBV19 and TRBJ2-7, reads DGGITQSPKYLFRKEGQNVTLSCEQNLNHDAMYWYRQDPGQGLRLIYYSQIVNDFQKGDIAEGYSVSREKKESFPLTVTSAQKNPTAFYLCASSTWGQSSYEQYFGPGTRLTVT.

The table lists this clonotype with many counts. The chain links TRBV15 to TRBJ1-3; a possible D gene is TRBD1 (5 bases). Trimming took off 0 bases at V and 3 bases at J, with 15 bases between the two ends. Germline-derived CDR1 and CDR2 are LNHNV and YYDKDF (reference sequence). The CDR3 is 17 residues long. CDR3 DNA sequence: TGTGCCACCAGCAGAGATCGGGCAGGGCCCGATGGAAACACCATATATTTT. Translating gives CATSRDRAGPDGNTIYF.

This chain links TRBV19 with TRBJ1-1, with 8 bases that match TRBD1. Per germline, CDR1 LNHDA and CDR2 SQIVND (reference sequence). V dropped 3 bases and J dropped 1; count of bases not matched to a gene: 4. The CDR3 is made up of 15 amino acids. The chain's CDR3 is CASSMQGAGNTEAFF. The CDR3 nucleotides are TGTGCCAGTAGTATGCAGGGGGCAGGGAACACTGAAGCTTTCTTT.

This clonotype occurred many times. The chain has TRBV19 and TRBJ2-7; TRBD1 is a possible D gene (5 bases). The length of the CDR3 is 14 residues. The germline V and J ends were trimmed by 5 bases and 2 bases, with 13 bases remaining between them. The germline V gene has CDR1 LNHDA and CDR2 SQIVND (reference sequence). The CDR3 DNA is TGTGCCAGTAGTCCCACGACAGTACCCTACGAGCAGTACTTC. Amino acid sequence: CASSPTTVPYEQYF.

There are many counts of this clonotype. The rearrangement joins TRBV5-1 to TRBJ2-7; 7 nucleotides match TRBD1. The germline V gene has CDR1 SGHRS and CDR2 YFSETQ. V lost 4 bases to trimming and J lost 2 bases; unmatched junction nucleotides: 6. The CDR3 consists of 14 residues. The CDR3 here is CASSAWTGAYEQYF. The CDR3 coding sequence is TGCGCCAGCAGCGCATGGACAGGAGCCTACGAGCAGTACTTC.

This clonotype occurred many times. The V gene is TRBV5-1, the J gene TRBJ2-2; perhaps TRBD2 as D (6 bases). Deletions cut 2 bases from V and 0 bases from J, with 11 bases between. The germline CDR1 and CDR2 sequences are SGHRS and YFSETQ. The CDR3 is 16 residues long. The DNA for the CDR3 is TGCGCCAGCAGCTTCCCGCGGGAATCGAACACCGGGGAGCTGTTTTTT. Translation: CASSFPRESNTGELFF. Combining the CDR3 with reference TRBV5-1 and TRBJ2-2 gives the whole variable domain KAGVTQTPRYLIKTRGQQVTLSCSPISGHRSVSWYQQTPGQGLQFLFEYFSETQRNKGNFPGRFSGRQFSNSRSEMNVSTLELGDSALYLCASSFPRESNTGELFFGEGSRLTVL.

Ten or more counts support this clonotype. This chain uses TRBV7-6 with TRBJ2-7, with D perhaps being TRBD1 or TRBD2 (6 bases each). Trimming cost V 5 bases and J 6 bases, with 17 bases left between them. This CDR3 is 14 amino acids long. In germline, CDR1 is SGHVS, CDR2 FNYEAQ. The CDR3 loop reads CASSQPGGYSEQYF. In DNA form, the CDR3 reads TGTGCCAGCAGCCAACCCGGGGGCTACAGCGAGCAGTACTTC.

This clonotype showed up many times. The rearrangement joins TRBV11-2 to TRBJ2-2, with TRBD2 identical over 9 bases. V lost 5 bases, J lost 6 bases, and 10 bases stayed unmatched. Germline values: CDR1 SGHAT, CDR2 FQNNGV. The CDR3 contains 16 residues. The CDR3 DNA sequence: TGTGCCAGCAGCACGCATCCCGGGACTAGCCCCGGGGAGCTGTTTTTT. Its protein product is CASSTHPGTSPGELFF.

V usage is TRBV12-3 or TRBV12-4 and J usage is TRBJ1-5; 9 bases are a match to TRBD1. The CDR3 is 14 amino acids. J lost 4 bases, V lost 5 bases, and 3 bases had no gene match. In DNA form, the CDR3 reads TGTGCCAGCAGTGGGACAGGGCTAAATCAGCCCCAGCATTTT. It specifies CASSGTGLNQPQHF.

This chain uses TRBV19 with TRBJ1-1; D gene ambiguous. The CDR3 totals 15 residues. Per the germline V gene, CDR1 is LNHDA and CDR2 is SQIVND (reference sequence). The V and J ends lost 5 bases and 4 bases respectively, with 17 bases between them. The CDR3: CASSPPGRLTTEAFF. The CDR3 coding sequence is TGTGCCAGTAGTCCCCCAGGAAGGCTTACCACTGAAGCTTTCTTT.